Below are 28 T cell receptor beta chains sequenced from a single sample in a study of blood T cell repertoires in COVID-19. This table comes from immunoSEQ multiplex PCR, and its TCRdb copy is limited to in-frame clones, with some not included. This sample has roughly 63,000 clones; 60% to 80% occur once, and the top ten carry approximately 12%. Sequencing input: peripheral blood. The receptor set was obtained from an elderly man with acute or convalescent COVID-19.

The V call is TRBV3-1 (or the pseudogene TRBV3-2), the J call TRBJ1-2; a weak D match, TRBD1 (5 bases). Trimming left V 0 bases short and J 8 bases short, with 13 bases between. Germline lookup yields CDR1 LGHDT and CDR2 YNNKEL (reference sequence). CDR3 length equals 14 residues. The CDR3 loop reads CASSQDGGSWGYTF. The CDR3 DNA sequence: TGTGCCAGCAGCCAAGATGGGGGGTCATGGGGCTACACCTTC.

The CDR3 region has the DNA TGCGCCAGCGGGACAGGGGGCAATCAGCCCCAGCATTTT. It encodes CASGTGGNQPQHF. The chain employs TRBV10-2 and TRBJ1-5; 10 bases are shared with TRBD1. Germline trimming cut 8 bases from V and 2 bases from J; bases unmatched to any gene: 0. The germline V gene has CDR1 WSHSY and CDR2 SAAADI. This CDR3 spans 13 amino acids.

This clone was recorded once. The gene calls are TRBV19 and TRBJ1-2; D remains unclear. CDR1 and CDR2 (germline): LNHDA, SQIVND (reference sequence). The CDR3 length is 12 residues. V lost 2 bases to trimming and J lost 8 bases, with 9 bases between them. The CDR3 region is CASSISGNGYTF. In DNA form, the CDR3 reads TGTGCCAGTAGTATATCCGGGAACGGCTACACCTTC.

V is TRBV6-2 or TRBV6-3 and J is TRBJ1-2, with 7 bases aligning to TRBD1. Trimming at V came to 0 bases and at J to 7 bases, leaving 5 bases not matched to a gene. The CDR3 loop spans 14 amino acids. The germline V gene has CDR1 MNHEY and CDR2 SVGEGT. The CDR3 DNA is TGTGCCAGCAGTTACTCGAGAAGGGGGCTTGGCTACACCTTC. It translates to CASSYSRRGLGYTF.

In its sample, this clone was seen a few times. J is TRBJ1-2 and V is TRBV3-1 (or the pseudogene TRBV3-2); D possibly corresponds to TRBD1 (6 bases). Germline assignment: CDR1 LGHDT and CDR2 YNNKEL (reference sequence). Trimming removed 8 bases at V and 3 bases at J, with 13 bases between. CDR3 length: 13 amino acids. CDR3: CASATRGHYGYTF. The CDR3 DNA sequence: TGTGCCAGCGCAACCAGGGGACACTATGGCTACACCTTC.

This clone has only a few counts. CDR3 loop: CASSWQGATNEKLFF. CDR3 DNA: TGCGCCAGCAGTTGGCAGGGGGCAACTAATGAAAAACTGTTTTTT. The chain combines TRBV5-1 with TRBJ1-4; 7 bases align to TRBD1. The germline V gene encodes CDR1 SGHRS and CDR2 YFSETQ. The J segment lost 0 bases and the V segment lost 5 bases, leaving 4 bases of the junction unmatched. The CDR3 extends over 15 amino acids.

This CDR3 is CASSRDRVGNSGNTIYF. The CDR3 region has the DNA TGTGCCAGCAGCCGGGACAGGGTAGGGAACTCTGGAAACACCATATATTTT. The chain is built from TRBV5-5 and TRBJ1-3; 9 bases agree with TRBD1. This CDR3 is 17 amino acids long. The germline CDR1 and CDR2 sequences are SGHKS and YYEKEE (reference sequence). The V segment lost 4 bases and the J segment 0 bases; nucleotides outside the gene matches: 8. The full variable domain, completed using reference TRBV5-5 and TRBJ1-3, is DAGVTQSPTHLIKTRGQQVTLRCSPISGHKSVSWYQQVLGQGPQFIFQYYEKEERGRGNFPDRFSARQFPNYSSELNVNALLLGDSALYLCASSRDRVGNSGNTIYFGEGSWLTVV.

The chain combines TRBV5-7 with TRBJ1-5; D is unresolved. TRBV5-7 is identified as an open reading frame with a role that is uncertain. This CDR3 region has 15 residues. Trimming left V 4 bases short and J 0 bases short, with 11 bases between. The CDR3 DNA reads TGTGCCAGCAGCCTTCTCCACGGTAGCAATCAGCCCCAGCATTTT. This codes for CASSLLHGSNQPQHF.

CDR3 bases: TGTGCCAGCAGCAATACAGGGGGCGAGGATGAAAAACTGTTTTTT. Amino acids: CASSNTGGEDEKLFF. The rearrangement uses TRBV7-9 and TRBJ1-4, with 9 positions matching TRBD1. V was pared by 5 bases and J by 6 bases, with 7 bases of the junction left unmatched. This CDR3 is built from 15 residues. The germline CDR1 and CDR2 sequences are SEHNR and FQNEAQ (reference sequence).

Comment on this clone: Because it lacks the conserved phenylalanine or tryptophan at the end, this CDR3 is likely a read error. It is unclear where the CDR3 begins or ends on the DNA, so no DNA is shown, and the CDR3 is as TCRdb lists it. The J gene is TRBJ2-3, the V gene TRBV5-5; TRBD2, as called in the table, went unchecked against the DNA. 15 amino acids form the CDR3, both terminal residues included. From germline, CDR1 is SGHKS and CDR2 YYEKEE (reference sequence). CDR3 amino acids: CASSLSGRTSGLLVG.

J is TRBJ2-7 and V is TRBV6-5; 16 bases are shared with TRBD2. There are 15 residues in the CDR3. Germline V gives CDR1 MNHEY, CDR2 SVGAGI. With V trimmed by 5 bases and J by 7 bases, 5 bases remained unmatched. The CDR3 region has the DNA TGTGCCAGCAGTAACGAGGGACTAGCGGGAGGGGAGCAGTACTTC. It specifies CASSNEGLAGGEQYF.

The chain carries TRBV7-9 and TRBJ1-4; TRBD1 agrees at 7 bases. Germline CDR1 and CDR2: SEHNR and FQNEAQ (reference sequence). After removal of 1 base from V and 6 bases from J, the junction contained 5 bases not matched to a gene. This CDR3 has 15 amino acids. The CDR3 sequence: CASSLGQGVDEKLFF. In DNA, the CDR3 is TGTGCCAGCAGCTTAGGGCAGGGGGTCGATGAAAAACTGTTTTTT.

This sequence joins TRBV11-3 and TRBJ2-1, with TRBD2 matching 9 bases. Germline CDR1 reads SGHNT; CDR2 reads YENEEA. Trimming at V came to 5 bases and at J to 5 bases, leaving 7 bases not matched to a gene. The CDR3 runs to 15 residues. In nucleotides, the CDR3 is TGTGCCAGCAGCCCCGGGACTAGCCTAAACAATGAGCAGTTCTTC. Residues: CASSPGTSLNNEQFF.

The rearrangement uses TRBV3-1 (or the pseudogene TRBV3-2) and TRBJ2-1; 7 positions match TRBD2. Germline V gives CDR1 LGHDT, CDR2 YNNKEL (reference sequence). This CDR3 is 15 amino acids long. V dropped 4 bases and J dropped 7; count of bases not matched to a gene: 10. This chain's CDR3 is CASSPLQRGKNEQFF. In nucleotides, the CDR3 is TGTGCCAGCAGCCCCCTACAGCGGGGTAAAAATGAGCAGTTCTTC.

The J gene is TRBJ2-2, the V gene TRBV6-5, with 9 bases that match TRBD1. Germline V gives CDR1 MNHEY, CDR2 SVGAGI. The trim removed 7 bases at V and 0 bases at J, leaving 3 bases unmatched. The CDR3 extends over 15 amino acids. In DNA form, the CDR3 reads TGTGCCAGCAACCGGGACAGGGCGAACACCGGGGAGCTGTTTTTT. This encodes CASNRDRANTGELFF.

The V and J genes are TRBV27 and TRBJ2-7; 8 bases line up with TRBD2. The CDR3 is 13 amino acids. The J segment lost 6 bases and the V segment lost 8 bases, leaving 9 bases of the junction unmatched. CDR1 and CDR2 from the germline V gene are MNHEY and SMNVEV (reference sequence). The CDR3 DNA reads TGTGCCAGCTTCGGGGGGGAGCGGCGCGAGCAGTACTTC. Residues: CASFGGERREQYF.

In its sample, this clone was seen once. V is TRBV5-8 and J is TRBJ1-1, with 9 bases aligning to TRBD1. V shed 0 bases and J 2 bases; nucleotides not matched to a gene: 5. Germline CDR1 reads SGHTS; CDR2 reads YDEGEE. This CDR3 contains 16 residues. The CDR3 nucleotides read TGTGCCAGCAGCTTGGCCTGGGGACAGGGTAACACTGAAGCTTTCTTT. Translated, it gives CASSLAWGQGNTEAFF.

The V call is TRBV5-6, the J call TRBJ1-5, with D possibly being TRBD1 (6 bases). This CDR3 comprises 15 residues. Germline V gives CDR1 SGHDT, CDR2 YYEEEE. Trimming removed 0 bases at V and 3 bases at J, with 10 bases between. The DNA for the CDR3 is TGTGCCAGCAGCTTGGTCGGACAGACCAATCAGCCCCAGCATTTT. Protein sequence: CASSLVGQTNQPQHF.

The chain links TRBV12-3 or TRBV12-4 to TRBJ2-4; D is possibly TRBD1 (5 bases). With 1 base removed from V and 13 bases from J, the gap between germline ends came to 8 bases. The CDR3 totals 11 residues. As DNA, the CDR3 is TGTGCCAGCAGTTTAGGACAGCAACAGTACTTC. The encoded protein is CASSLGQQQYF.

This sequence joins TRBV10-3 and TRBJ1-6, with TRBD1 matching over 10 bases. The CDR3 length is 14 residues. Germline-derived CDR1 and CDR2 are ENHRY and SYGVKD. Trimming at V came to 6 bases and at J to 5 bases, leaving 1 base not matched to a gene. This CDR3 is CAISGTGDNSPLHF. CDR3 in DNA: TGTGCCATCAGCGGGACAGGGGATAATTCACCCCTCCACTTT.

Only a few counts were recorded for this clone. V usage is TRBV30 and J usage is TRBJ1-6; D call uncertain. The V end lost 0 bases, the J end lost 15 bases, and 15 bases lay between the germline ends. The CDR3 spans 13 residues. Germline V lookup: CDR1 GTSNPN, CDR2 SVGIG (reference sequence). The CDR3 spells CAWSVDGLGLLHF. The CDR3 DNA reads TGTGCCTGGAGTGTAGATGGGCTAGGACTCCTCCACTTT. The full variable domain, its missing parts supplied by reference TRBV30 and TRBJ1-6, is SQTIHQWPATLVQPVGSPLSLECTVEGTSNPNLYWYRQAAGRGLQLLFYSVGIGQISSEVPQNLSASRPQDRQFILSSKKLLLSDSGFYLCAWSVDGLGLLHFGNGTRLTVT.

The chain uses TRBV5-4 and TRBJ1-1; D not certain. The V end was cut by 4 bases, the J end by 8 bases, with 15 bases between. The CDR3 spans 13 residues. Germline-derived CDR1 and CDR2 are SGHNT and YYREEE (reference sequence). CDR3 sequence reads: CASSPPDPGEAFF. CDR3 nucleotide sequence: TGTGCCAGCAGCCCCCCGGATCCAGGAGAAGCTTTCTTT. The full variable domain, with the rest looked up from reference TRBV5-4 and TRBJ1-1, is ETGVTQSPTHLIKTRGQQVTLRCSSQSGHNTVSWYQQALGQGPQFIFQYYREEENGRGNFPPRFSGLQFPNYSSELNVNALELDDSALYLCASSPPDPGEAFFGQGTRLTVV.

The chain recombines TRBV6-5 with TRBJ2-2, with a weak D call TRBD2 (6 bases). The CDR3 is made up of 15 amino acids. V was trimmed by 7 bases and J by 5 bases, leaving 17 bases between them. CDR1 MNHEY and CDR2 SVGAGI come from the germline V gene. CDR3 sequence: CASTVAGGRTGELFF. CDR3 coding DNA: TGTGCCAGCACCGTAGCCGGAGGGAGGACCGGGGAGCTGTTTTTT.

This clone was counted between two and nine times. The chain links TRBV4-2 to TRBJ2-2; 7 nucleotides line up with TRBD2. The junction had 1 base not matched to a gene; V was cut back by 1 base and J by 2 bases. The CDR3 extends over 15 amino acids. The V gene's germline CDR1 is LGHNA and CDR2 YNFKEQ. The CDR3 sequence is CASSQAGGNTGELFF. CDR3 in DNA: TGTGCCAGCAGCCAAGCGGGGGGAAACACCGGGGAGCTGTTTTTT.

This clone appeared once. The chain couples TRBV25-1 to TRBJ2-6; D remains ambiguous. The V and J ends lost 6 bases and 0 bases respectively, with 3 bases between them. CDR3 length: 13 residues. The V gene's germline CDR1 is MGHDK and CDR2 SYGVNS. The DNA for the CDR3 is TGTGCCAGCAGGTACTCTGGGGCCAACGTCCTGACTTTC. The encoded protein is CASRYSGANVLTF.

The chain uses TRBV5-1 and TRBJ2-7; 14 nucleotides line up with TRBD2. V was pared by 4 bases and J by 6 bases, with 9 bases of the junction left unmatched. The CDR3 contains 16 residues. Germline V gives CDR1 SGHRS, CDR2 YFSETQ. CDR3 sequence reads: CASSPTSGRAHVEQYF. DNA of the CDR3: TGCGCCAGCAGCCCGACTAGCGGGAGGGCTCATGTCGAGCAGTACTTC.

This chain links TRBV16 with TRBJ2-7; D not certain. CDR1 KGHSY and CDR2 FQNENV come from the germline V gene. This CDR3 spans 16 amino acids. The V end lost 5 bases, the J end lost 0 bases, and 17 bases lay between the germline ends. Here the CDR3 DNA reads TGTGCCAGCAGCGGGCAATTCGGCAGAACCTCCTACGAGCAGTACTTC. Amino acids: CASSGQFGRTSYEQYF.

The chain joins TRBV15 to TRBJ1-4; D possibly corresponds to TRBD1 (5 bases). CDR1 LNHNV and CDR2 YYDKDF come from the germline V gene (reference sequence). Trimming took 2 bases from V and 5 from J, leaving 15 bases between them. The CDR3 consists of 16 residues. The CDR3 sequence: CATSRNMMGGNEKLFF. The CDR3 nucleotides read TGTGCCACCAGCAGAAACATGATGGGGGGGAATGAAAAACTGTTTTTT.